What follows are 22 T cell receptor beta chains derived from one specimen sequenced in a study of CD8 T cells in Susac syndrome. An input of roughly 0.5 to 1 ug of RNA was subjected to reverse transcription using random hexamers. TCRdb recomputed calls from the immunoSEQ multiplex PCR reads with MiXCR, one row per CDR3 protein. This repertoire shows approximately 120,000 distinct CDR3 sequences, roughly 95% found once; its top ten account for just over 0.095%. What was sequenced was CD4+ T cells from PBMCs. Receptor source: a human donor in good health.

V gene TRBV5-1 combines with J gene TRBJ2-5; D not certain. Germline V gene sequence: CDR1 SGHRS, CDR2 YFSETQ. The CDR3 is 11 amino acids. V lost 7 bases, J lost 5 bases, and 9 bases lay in between. The CDR3 bases are TGCGCCAGCTCGGCCGGCGAGACCCAGTACTTC. Translation gives CASSAGETQYF.

The chain uses TRBV29-1 and TRBJ2-5; perhaps TRBD1 as D (7 bases). Germline CDR1 and CDR2: SQVTM and ANQGSEA. Trimming took 5 bases from V and 7 from J, leaving 14 bases between them. This CDR3 comprises 12 residues. CDR3 nucleotide sequence: TGCAGCGTTTATTATCAGGGGGGGACCCAGTACTTC. Protein: CSVYYQGGTQYF.

This clonotype occurred once. The chain recombines TRBV20-1 with TRBJ2-7; TRBD2 matches 9 bases. The CDR3 length is 14 residues. V dropped 1 base and J dropped 3; count of bases not matched to a gene: 4. Germline V gene sequence: CDR1 DFQATT, CDR2 SNEGSKA (reference sequence). CDR3 DNA sequence: TGCAGTGCTAGAGCTCTAGCGGGGATCTACGAGCAGTACTTC. Residues: CSARALAGIYEQYF.

This chain uses TRBV9 with TRBJ2-5; a possible D gene is TRBD2 (5 bases). The germline V and J ends were trimmed by 4 bases and 5 bases, with 18 bases remaining between them. Germline loops: CDR1 SGDLS, CDR2 YYNGEE. The CDR3 runs 15 residues. Here the CDR3 DNA reads TGTGCCAGCAGCCGAACCGGGATGCAAGGGGAGACCCAGTACTTC. Translated, it gives CASSRTGMQGETQYF.

V is TRBV20-1 and J is TRBJ2-7; 9 bases fit TRBD2. Unmatched junction bases numbered 4, after V lost 1 base and J lost 0 bases. CDR3 size: 15 residues. In germline, CDR1 is DFQATT, CDR2 SNEGSKA (reference sequence). The CDR3 sequence is CSARVSGSYSYEQYF. CDR3 DNA sequence: TGCAGTGCTAGAGTTAGCGGGAGTTACTCCTACGAGCAGTACTTC.

J is TRBJ1-1 and V is TRBV7-3; D gene ambiguous. V lost 5 bases to trimming and J lost 1 base, with 11 bases between them. The CDR3 is 14 residues long. Germline V lookup: CDR1 SGHTA, CDR2 FQGTGA. The CDR3 DNA is TGTGCCAGCAGCCCCTCGCTTGAGAACACTGAAGCTTTCTTT. Protein sequence: CASSPSLENTEAFF.

V and J are TRBV20-1 and TRBJ1-5, with 9 positions matching TRBD1. The CDR3 sequence is 14 residues long. V dropped 4 bases and J dropped 9; count of bases not matched to a gene: 10. Looked up from germline, CDR1 is DFQATT and CDR2 is SNEGSKA (reference sequence). CDR3 in amino acids: CSATGQGALGPQHF. CDR3 sequence (DNA): TGCAGTGCTACGGGACAGGGCGCCCTAGGGCCCCAGCATTTT.

The genes are TRBV29-1 and TRBJ2-7, with 9 bases identical to TRBD2. V lost 5 bases to trimming and J lost 5 bases; unmatched junction nucleotides: 1. CDR3 length equals 11 residues. Per germline, CDR1 SQVTM and CDR2 ANQGSEA. CDR3 bases: TGCAGCGTTAGGACTAGCGACGAGCAGTACTTC. Translating gives CSVRTSDEQYF.

The J gene is TRBJ2-7, the V gene TRBV3-1; 10 nucleotides align to TRBD1. Germline lookup yields CDR1 LGHDT and CDR2 YNNKEL (reference sequence). The CDR3 has 14 residues. Trimming took 4 bases from V and 6 from J; bases not matched to a gene: 6. The chain's CDR3 is CASSLGTGEGEQYF. The CDR3 coding sequence is TGTGCCAGCAGCCTCGGGACAGGGGAAGGCGAGCAGTACTTC.

The chain carries TRBV29-1 and TRBJ1-5; D is uncertain. The CDR3 sequence is 13 residues long. The germline V gene encodes CDR1 SQVTM and CDR2 ANQGSEA. V was cut by 4 bases and J by 10 bases, with 17 bases left in between. CDR3 protein: CSVATGGDGPQHF. The CDR3 coding sequence is TGCAGCGTTGCGACTGGTGGGGATGGACCCCAGCATTTT.

The J gene is TRBJ1-2, the V gene TRBV3-1; D unclear. The germline V gene has CDR1 LGHDT and CDR2 YNNKEL (reference sequence). Trimming pared 2 bases from V and 8 bases from J, leaving 9 bases between. The CDR3 runs 12 residues. The CDR3 loop is CASSQSAGGYTF. CDR3 DNA: TGTGCCAGCAGCCAATCCGCTGGGGGCTACACCTTC.

This chain connects TRBV7-9 to TRBJ2-2, with D perhaps TRBD1 (6 bases). The V end was cut by 2 bases, the J end by 4 bases, with 14 bases between. The germline gives CDR1 SEHNR, CDR2 FQNEAQ (reference sequence). The CDR3 loop spans 16 amino acids. In DNA form, the CDR3 reads TGTGCCAGCAGCTTAAAAGAACAGGGAGTCACCGGGGAGCTGTTTTTT. Amino acids: CASSLKEQGVTGELFF.

The V and J genes are TRBV7-9 and TRBJ1-4; possibly TRBD1 for D (6 bases). The CDR3 is 14 amino acids. CDR1 SEHNR and CDR2 FQNEAQ come from the germline V gene (reference sequence). Trimming took 4 bases from V and 6 from J, leaving 12 bases between them. For the CDR3, the DNA is TGTGCCAGCAGCTCCGGGGGCGAGGATGAAAAACTGTTTTTT. The encoded protein is CASSSGGEDEKLFF.

The chain carries TRBV7-9 and TRBJ2-7, with D uncertain. The germline CDR1 and CDR2 sequences are SEHNR and FQNEAQ (reference sequence). The V end was cut by 2 bases, the J end by 0 bases, with 14 bases between. The CDR3 has 16 amino acids. CDR3 loop: CASSLYPPVASYEQYF. DNA of the CDR3: TGTGCCAGCAGCTTATATCCCCCGGTAGCCTCCTACGAGCAGTACTTC.

This chain connects TRBV23-1 to TRBJ1-1, with TRBD1 identical over 7 bases. Being an ORF, TRBV23-1 has a function that is uncertain. This CDR3 has 12 amino acids. The CDR3 nucleotides are TGCCCTTCGGACAGGACGAACACTGAAGCTTTCTTT. It specifies CPSDRTNTEAFF.

V and J are TRBV6-1 and TRBJ2-7; D is unresolved. V lost 0 bases, J lost 2 bases, and 11 bases lay in between. Germline V gene sequence: CDR1 MNHNS, CDR2 SASEGT. The CDR3 runs to 15 residues. CDR3 residues: CASSEAPQSTYEQYF. The DNA of the CDR3 is TGTGCCAGCAGTGAAGCGCCCCAGTCCACCTACGAGCAGTACTTC.

A single count supports this clonotype. J is TRBJ2-5 and V is TRBV5-4; D call uncertain. The CDR3 is 13 residues long. CDR1 and CDR2 (germline): SGHNT, YYREEE (reference sequence). Trimming removed 0 bases at V and 4 bases at J, with 7 bases between. Here the CDR3 reads CASSLGSVETQYF. The DNA of the CDR3 is TGTGCCAGCAGCTTGGGATCCGTAGAGACCCAGTACTTC.

This sequence joins TRBV29-1 and TRBJ2-3; perhaps D is TRBD1 or TRBD2 (5 bases each). Germline V gene sequence: CDR1 SQVTM, CDR2 ANQGSEA. The CDR3 loop spans 16 amino acids. V was pared by 1 base and J by 0 bases, with 14 bases between. CDR3 in DNA: TGCAGCGTTGAAGTGGTACGGGGCCCAAGCACAGATACGCAGTATTTT. Protein: CSVEVVRGPSTDTQYF.

This clonotype was seen just once. The V gene is TRBV29-1, the J gene TRBJ1-6; no clear D. CDR1 and CDR2 from the germline V gene are SQVTM and ANQGSEA. The CDR3 runs to 12 residues. Trimming cost V 5 bases and J 5 bases, with 7 bases left between them. The CDR3 nucleotides read TGCAGCGTTCCTGGGGATAATTCACCCCTCCACTTT. This encodes CSVPGDNSPLHF.

The J gene is TRBJ1-2, the V gene TRBV20-1; D uncertain. The length of the CDR3 is 14 residues. With 3 bases removed from V and 3 bases from J, the gap between germline ends came to 14 bases. In germline, CDR1 is DFQATT, CDR2 SNEGSKA (reference sequence). The CDR3 nucleotides read TGCAGTGCTAGTCCCGTTGGACGGCACTATGGCTACACCTTC. Amino acid sequence: CSASPVGRHYGYTF.

The chain recombines TRBV6-2 or TRBV6-3 with TRBJ2-1; D is ambiguous. Germline loops: CDR1 MNHEY, CDR2 SVGEGT. The CDR3 covers 14 residues. The ends were cut back, 7 bases at V and 4 bases at J, with 14 bases in the middle. CDR3 sequence reads: CASTHGQKYNEQFF. CDR3 nucleotide sequence: TGTGCCAGCACCCACGGGCAGAAATACAATGAGCAGTTCTTC.

CDR3 sequence: CSKLSGGASDTQYF. The CDR3 DNA reads as TGCAGCAAACTCAGCGGGGGGGCCTCAGATACGCAGTATTTT. The V gene is TRBV29-1, the J gene TRBJ2-3, with 10 nucleotides matching TRBD2. The CDR3 consists of 14 residues. CDR1 and CDR2 from the germline V gene are SQVTM and ANQGSEA. V was pared by 8 bases and J by 4 bases, with 9 bases of the junction left unmatched.